This is a list of T cell receptor beta chains from one sample in a study of shared clonotypes between healthy human individuals. The method was immunoSEQ multiplex PCR; TCRdb's version includes in-frame clones alone and lacks a portion of them. The repertoire holds some 480,000 clones, with 70% to 85% as singletons. The sequencing input was PBMCs. The receptors originated from a middle-aged woman in good health. Some clones in this sample may be carry-over from other donors' samples. Each CDR3 is given with its conserved first and last residue. The D gene is left open where the match is weak. The size field is filled for only some rows; it gives once, few, many or a size class.

CDR3nt: TGTGCCAGCAGTGAATACAGGGGGTCCTACAATGAGCAGTTCTTC; CDR3aa: CASSEYRGSYNEQFF; j_gene: TRBJ2-1; d_gene: TRBD1; len: 15; v_gene: TRBV25-1; abundance: NA
CDR3nt: TGTGCCAGCAGCCCCCCCGGGACTAGTAAGTTCTTC; CDR3aa: CASSPPGTSKFF; j_gene: TRBJ2-1; d_gene: TRBD2; len: 12; v_gene: TRBV6-6; abundance: NA
CDR3nt: TGTGCCAGCAGCTTAAGCCCAGGGCAGGGTCACGGGGAGCTGTTTTTT; CDR3aa: CASSLSPGQGHGELFF; j_gene: TRBJ2-2; d_gene: NA; len: 16; v_gene: TRBV7-3; abundance: NA
CDR3nt: TGCGCCAGCAGCTTGGTGGCAGGGAAAGAGACCCAGTACTTC; CDR3aa: CASSLVAGKETQYF; j_gene: TRBJ2-5; d_gene: NA; len: 14; v_gene: TRBV5-1; abundance: NA
CDR3nt: TGCGCCAGCAGTGATACTTCCTCCTACGAGCAGTACTTC; CDR3aa: CASSDTSSYEQYF; j_gene: TRBJ2-7; d_gene: NA; len: 13; v_gene: TRBV10-1; abundance: NA
CDR3nt: TGCGCCAGCAGCCAAGGGACAGGGACCTACGAGCAGTACTTC; CDR3aa: CASSQGTGTYEQYF; j_gene: TRBJ2-7; d_gene: TRBD1; len: 14; v_gene: TRBV4-1; abundance: NA
CDR3nt: TGCGCCAGCAGCTTGGCGACGAGTCCCGGGGAGCTGTTTTTT; CDR3aa: CASSLATSPGELFF; j_gene: TRBJ2-2; d_gene: NA; len: 14; v_gene: TRBV5-1; abundance: NA
CDR3nt: TGTGCCACCAGCAGAGCCAATGAGCAGTTCTTC; CDR3aa: CATSRANEQFF; j_gene: TRBJ2-1; d_gene: NA; len: 11; v_gene: TRBV15; abundance: NA
CDR3nt: TGCGCCAGCAGTGGGGAGCTTGGGAAGACCCAGTACTTC; CDR3aa: CASSGELGKTQYF; j_gene: TRBJ2-5; d_gene: NA; len: 13; v_gene: TRBV10-1; abundance: few
CDR3nt: TGTGCCAGCAGCTTAGCGTTCCCGGGACAGAACTCTGGAAACACCATATATTTT; CDR3aa: CASSLAFPGQNSGNTIYF; j_gene: TRBJ1-3; d_gene: TRBD1; len: 18; v_gene: TRBV7-8; abundance: NA
CDR3nt: TGTGCCATCAGTGCTAGCGGGGCCCCCAATGAGCAGTTCTTC; CDR3aa: CAISASGAPNEQFF; j_gene: TRBJ2-1; d_gene: TRBD2; len: 14; v_gene: TRBV10-3; abundance: NA
CDR3nt: TGTGCCAGCAGCTCCCCCGACAGGGCCCGCCTCGGGCAGTACTTC; CDR3aa: CASSSPDRARLGQYF; j_gene: TRBJ2-5; d_gene: TRBD1; len: 15; v_gene: TRBV7-8; abundance: NA
CDR3nt: TGTGCCAGCACCCCGCGGGCAGTCACGACTGGAAACACCATATATTTT; CDR3aa: CASTPRAVTTGNTIYF; j_gene: TRBJ1-3; d_gene: NA; len: 16; v_gene: TRBV7-8; abundance: NA
CDR3nt: TGTGCCAGCAATCGGCCCGGACGGTATGGCTACACCTTC; CDR3aa: CASNRPGRYGYTF; j_gene: TRBJ1-2; d_gene: NA; len: 13; v_gene: TRBV6-4; abundance: NA
CDR3nt: TGTGCCAGCAGTGCTTGGACTAGCGGTAGCACAGATACGCAGTATTTT; CDR3aa: CASSAWTSGSTDTQYF; j_gene: TRBJ2-3; d_gene: TRBD2; len: 16; v_gene: TRBV6-4; abundance: few
CDR3nt: TGTGCCAGTACCGATGCCGTTGGAAACACCATATATTTT; CDR3aa: CASTDAVGNTIYF; j_gene: TRBJ1-3; d_gene: NA; len: 13; v_gene: TRBV19; abundance: NA
CDR3nt: TGTGCCAGCAGCTTATGGAGGGTGGGGGGCACAGATACGCAGTATTTT; CDR3aa: CASSLWRVGGTDTQYF; j_gene: TRBJ2-3; d_gene: NA; len: 16; v_gene: TRBV7-2; abundance: NA
CDR3nt: TGTGCCAGCAGCTTAGTGTCTACGGGCGGCGACGAGCAGTACTTC; CDR3aa: CASSLVSTGGDEQYF; j_gene: TRBJ2-7; d_gene: NA; len: 15; v_gene: TRBV7-2; abundance: many
CDR3nt: TGCGCCAGCAGCTTAGACAGGAACACTGAAGCTTTCTTT; CDR3aa: CASSLDRNTEAFF; j_gene: TRBJ1-1; d_gene: NA; len: 13; v_gene: TRBV5-1; abundance: once
CDR3nt: TGTGCCAGCAGTGCCCAGCGGAGCTCCTACGAGCAGTACTTC; CDR3aa: CASSAQRSSYEQYF; j_gene: TRBJ2-7; d_gene: NA; len: 14; v_gene: TRBV2; abundance: NA
CDR3nt: TGTGCCAGCAGTTTAGAACTAGCGGACTACGAGCAGTACTTC; CDR3aa: CASSLELADYEQYF; j_gene: TRBJ2-7; d_gene: TRBD2; len: 14; v_gene: TRBV27; abundance: NA
CDR3nt: TGTGCCAGCACCTTAGACAGGGTGGACTACGAGCAGTACTTC; CDR3aa: CASTLDRVDYEQYF; j_gene: TRBJ2-7; d_gene: TRBD1; len: 14; v_gene: TRBV7-2; abundance: NA
CDR3nt: TGTGCCAGCAGTCAGGGAGCCGGGGGAGGGCCCGGCACCGGGGAGCTGTTTTTT; CDR3aa: CASSQGAGGGPGTGELFF; j_gene: TRBJ2-2; d_gene: TRBD2; len: 18; v_gene: TRBV5-4; abundance: NA
CDR3nt: TGCAGCGTGCAGCTAGCGGGAGGTAGCACAGATACGCAGTATTTT; CDR3aa: CSVQLAGGSTDTQYF; j_gene: TRBJ2-3; d_gene: TRBD2; len: 15; v_gene: TRBV29-1; abundance: few
CDR3nt: TGTGCCAGCAGTGGACTAGCGTCTTTCTACGAGCAGTACTTC; CDR3aa: CASSGLASFYEQYF; j_gene: TRBJ2-7; d_gene: TRBD2; len: 14; v_gene: TRBV28; abundance: NA
CDR3nt: TGTGCCAGCAGCCAAGCCCGACTAGCGGGGGACACAGATACGCAGTATTTT; CDR3aa: CASSQARLAGDTDTQYF; j_gene: TRBJ2-3; d_gene: TRBD2; len: 17; v_gene: TRBV4-2; abundance: NA
CDR3nt: TGTGCCAGCAGCTTAGCGACAGGCTACAATGAGCAGTTCTTC; CDR3aa: CASSLATGYNEQFF; j_gene: TRBJ2-1; d_gene: NA; len: 14; v_gene: TRBV7-8; abundance: NA
CDR3nt: TGTGCCAGCAGTTTACGGCGAACTGGGGCCAACGTCCTGACTTTC; CDR3aa: CASSLRRTGANVLTF; j_gene: TRBJ2-6; d_gene: NA; len: 15; v_gene: TRBV27; abundance: NA
CDR3nt: TGTGCCAGCAGTTTGGGGAGACTAGCAGGTGGAAATGAGCAGTTCTTC; CDR3aa: CASSLGRLAGGNEQFF; j_gene: TRBJ2-1; d_gene: TRBD2; len: 16; v_gene: TRBV28; abundance: once
CDR3nt: TGCGCCAGCAGCCTAGGGGACCGCAACTCCTACGAGCAGTACTTC; CDR3aa: CASSLGDRNSYEQYF; j_gene: TRBJ2-7; d_gene: NA; len: 15; v_gene: TRBV5-1; abundance: NA
CDR3nt: TGTGCCAGCTCACGGTCAGGGGGACTGAACTACGAGCAGTACTTC; CDR3aa: CASSRSGGLNYEQYF; j_gene: TRBJ2-7; d_gene: NA; len: 15; v_gene: TRBV18; abundance: NA
CDR3nt: TGTGCCAGCACACCGGAGGGGAAAGAAAGCACAGATACGCAGTATTTT; CDR3aa: CASTPEGKESTDTQYF; j_gene: TRBJ2-3; d_gene: NA; len: 16; v_gene: TRBV18; abundance: NA
CDR3nt: TGTGCCAGCAGCCCGGGACTCTCCTACAATGAGCAGTTCTTC; CDR3aa: CASSPGLSYNEQFF; j_gene: TRBJ2-1; d_gene: NA; len: 14; v_gene: TRBV7-3; abundance: NA
CDR3nt: TGTGCCAGCAGCGTAGTAGGGGGGGAGCAGTTCTTC; CDR3aa: CASSVVGGEQFF; j_gene: TRBJ2-1; d_gene: NA; len: 12; v_gene: TRBV9; abundance: NA
CDR3nt: TGTGCCAGCAGCCCCCGACAGAATTTCAATGGCTACACCTTC; CDR3aa: CASSPRQNFNGYTF; j_gene: TRBJ1-2; d_gene: NA; len: 14; v_gene: TRBV9; abundance: NA
CDR3nt: TGTGCCAGCAGTGACGGGACAGGGGGTCCAGAGACCCAGTACTTC; CDR3aa: CASSDGTGGPETQYF; j_gene: TRBJ2-5; d_gene: TRBD1; len: 15; v_gene: TRBV6-4; abundance: NA
CDR3nt: TGTGCCAGCTCACCCGGGACAGTCAATGAGCAGTTCTTC; CDR3aa: CASSPGTVNEQFF; j_gene: TRBJ2-1; d_gene: TRBD1; len: 13; v_gene: TRBV18; abundance: once
CDR3nt: TGTGCCAGCAGCTTGGACGGACGAGGATACACAGATACGCAGTATTTT; CDR3aa: CASSLDGRGYTDTQYF; j_gene: TRBJ2-3; d_gene: NA; len: 16; v_gene: TRBV5-5; abundance: NA
CDR3nt: TGTGGGACCGAAAGCTCCTACGAGCAGTACTTC; CDR3aa: CGTESSYEQYF; j_gene: TRBJ2-7; d_gene: NA; len: 11; v_gene: TRBV28; abundance: NA
CDR3nt: TGCGCCAGCAGTCCAGGGGGAATCTCTGGAAACACCATATATTTT; CDR3aa: CASSPGGISGNTIYF; j_gene: TRBJ1-3; d_gene: TRBD1; len: 15; v_gene: TRBV5-1; abundance: NA
CDR3nt: TGTGCCAGCAGCAGGGGGGGGAACACTGAAGCTTTCTTT; CDR3aa: CASSRGGNTEAFF; j_gene: TRBJ1-1; d_gene: NA; len: 13; v_gene: TRBV5-4; abundance: NA